This TCR beta chain was obtained from a study of T cell responses to AZD1222 COVID-19 vaccine. Repertoires were generated with immunoSEQ multiplex PCR, while TCRdb's copy carries only in-frame clones and drops some. The sample includes fewer than 120,000 clones, about 85% of them seen just once. Germline CDR1 and CDR2: LGHDT and YNNKEL (reference sequence). Trimming stripped 1 base from V and 7 bases from J, with 16 bases between. The CDR3 spans 16 residues. The rearrangement joins TRBV3-1 (or the pseudogene TRBV3-2) to TRBJ1-4, with D unclear. This receptor was identified in an adult in good health. The sequenced sample was peripheral blood, obtained on day 0 of AZD1222 vaccination. CDR3 in DNA: TGTGCCAGCAGCCAAGGAATCGGGCCACGGGGTGAAAAACTGTTTTTT. As protein: CASSQGIGPRGEKLFF.